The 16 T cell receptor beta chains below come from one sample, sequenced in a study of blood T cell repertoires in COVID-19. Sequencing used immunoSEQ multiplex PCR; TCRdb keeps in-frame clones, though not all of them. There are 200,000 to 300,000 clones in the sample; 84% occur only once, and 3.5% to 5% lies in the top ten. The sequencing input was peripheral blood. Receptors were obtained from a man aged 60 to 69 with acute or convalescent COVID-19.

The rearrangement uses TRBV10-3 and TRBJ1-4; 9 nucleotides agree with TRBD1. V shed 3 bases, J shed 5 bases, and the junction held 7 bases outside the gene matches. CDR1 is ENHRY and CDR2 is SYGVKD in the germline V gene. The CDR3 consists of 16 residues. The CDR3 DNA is TGTGCCATCAGTGACCTGGACAGGGGCCCGAATGAAAAACTGTTTTTT. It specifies CAISDLDRGPNEKLFF.

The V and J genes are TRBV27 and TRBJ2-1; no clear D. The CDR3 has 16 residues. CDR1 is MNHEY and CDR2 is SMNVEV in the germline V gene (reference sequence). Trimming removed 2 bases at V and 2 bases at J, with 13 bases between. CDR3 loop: CASSLGSRIPYNEQFF. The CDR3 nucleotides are TGTGCCAGCAGTTTAGGATCGCGGATCCCCTACAATGAGCAGTTCTTC.

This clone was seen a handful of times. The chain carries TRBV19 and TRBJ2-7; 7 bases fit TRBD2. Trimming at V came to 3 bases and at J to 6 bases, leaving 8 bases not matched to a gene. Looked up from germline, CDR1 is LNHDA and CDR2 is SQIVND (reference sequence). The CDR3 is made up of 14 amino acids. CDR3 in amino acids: CASSIAGEISEQYF. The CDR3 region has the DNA TGTGCCAGTAGTATTGCGGGAGAAATATCCGAGCAGTACTTC.

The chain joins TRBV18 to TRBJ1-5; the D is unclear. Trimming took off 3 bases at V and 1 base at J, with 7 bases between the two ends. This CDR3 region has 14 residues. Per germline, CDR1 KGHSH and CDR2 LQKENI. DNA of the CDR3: TGTGCCAGCTCACCCCGTCCGAGCAATCAGCCCCAGCATTTT. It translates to CASSPRPSNQPQHF.

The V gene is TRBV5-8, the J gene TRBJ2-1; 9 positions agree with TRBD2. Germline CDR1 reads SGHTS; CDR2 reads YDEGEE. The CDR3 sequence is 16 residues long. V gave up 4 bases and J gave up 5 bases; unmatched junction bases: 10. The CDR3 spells CASSLFRGTSNNEQFF. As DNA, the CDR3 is TGTGCCAGCAGCCTTTTCCGCGGGACTAGCAACAATGAGCAGTTCTTC. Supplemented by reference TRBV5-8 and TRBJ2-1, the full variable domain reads EAGVTQSPTHLIKTRGQQATLRCSPISGHTSVYWYQQALGLGLQFLLWYDEGEERNRGNFPPRFSGRQFPNYSSELNVNALELEDSALYLCASSLFRGTSNNEQFFGPGTRLTVL.

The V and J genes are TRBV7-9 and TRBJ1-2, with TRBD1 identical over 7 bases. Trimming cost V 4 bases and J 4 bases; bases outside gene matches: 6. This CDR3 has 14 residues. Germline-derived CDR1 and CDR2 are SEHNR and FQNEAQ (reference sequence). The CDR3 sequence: CASSSTGQAYGYTF. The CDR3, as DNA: TGTGCCAGCAGCTCCACCGGACAGGCCTATGGCTACACCTTC.

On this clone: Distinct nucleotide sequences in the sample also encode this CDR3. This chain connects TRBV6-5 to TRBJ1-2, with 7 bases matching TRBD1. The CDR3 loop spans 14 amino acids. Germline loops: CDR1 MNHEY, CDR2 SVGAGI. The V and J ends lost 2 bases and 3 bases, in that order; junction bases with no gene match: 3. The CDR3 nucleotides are TGTGCCAGCAGTTACGGGCAGGGGGACTATGGCTACACCTTC. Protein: CASSYGQGDYGYTF.

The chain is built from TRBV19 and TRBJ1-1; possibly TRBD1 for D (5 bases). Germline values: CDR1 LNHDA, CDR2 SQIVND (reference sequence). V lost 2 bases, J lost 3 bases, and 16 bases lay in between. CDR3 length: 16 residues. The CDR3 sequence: CASSILLRGVYTEAFF. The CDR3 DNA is TGTGCCAGTAGTATACTTCTACGGGGGGTCTACACTGAAGCTTTCTTT.

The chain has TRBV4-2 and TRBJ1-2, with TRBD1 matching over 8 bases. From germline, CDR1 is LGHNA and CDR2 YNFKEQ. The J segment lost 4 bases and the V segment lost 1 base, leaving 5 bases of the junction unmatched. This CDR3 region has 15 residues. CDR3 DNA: TGTGCCAGCAGCCAAGCTGGACAGGGAAGCTATGGCTACACCTTC. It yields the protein CASSQAGQGSYGYTF.

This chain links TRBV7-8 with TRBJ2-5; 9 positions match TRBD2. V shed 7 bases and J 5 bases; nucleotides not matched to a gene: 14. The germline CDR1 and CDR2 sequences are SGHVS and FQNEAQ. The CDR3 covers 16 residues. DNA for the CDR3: TGTGCCAGCACCGTCAGGAGGCTAGCGGGGACGGAGACCCAGTACTTC. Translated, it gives CASTVRRLAGTETQYF.

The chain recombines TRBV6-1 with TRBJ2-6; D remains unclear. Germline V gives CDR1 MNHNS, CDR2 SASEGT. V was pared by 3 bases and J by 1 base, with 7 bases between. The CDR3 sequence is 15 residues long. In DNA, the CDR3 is TGTGCCAGCAGTGATCGAACTTCTGGGGCCAACGTCCTGACTTTC. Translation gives CASSDRTSGANVLTF.

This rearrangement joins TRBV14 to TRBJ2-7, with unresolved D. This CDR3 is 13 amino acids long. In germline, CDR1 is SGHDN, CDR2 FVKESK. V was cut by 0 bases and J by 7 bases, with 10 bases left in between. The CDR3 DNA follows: TGTGCCAGCAGCCAAGATGGCTGGCGGGAGCAGTACTTC. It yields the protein CASSQDGWREQYF.

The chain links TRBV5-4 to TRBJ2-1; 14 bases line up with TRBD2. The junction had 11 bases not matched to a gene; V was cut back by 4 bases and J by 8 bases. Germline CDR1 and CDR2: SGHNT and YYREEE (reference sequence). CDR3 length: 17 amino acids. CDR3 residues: CASSPPGLAGANDEQFF. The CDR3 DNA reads TGTGCCAGCAGCCCTCCGGGACTAGCGGGGGCGAATGATGAGCAGTTCTTC.

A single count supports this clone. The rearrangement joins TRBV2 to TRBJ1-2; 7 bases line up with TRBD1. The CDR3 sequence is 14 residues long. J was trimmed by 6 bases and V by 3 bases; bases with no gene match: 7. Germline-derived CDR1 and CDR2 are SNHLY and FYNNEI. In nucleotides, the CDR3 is TGTGCCAGCAGTGATGCCAGGGGGTCAGATGGCTACACCTTC. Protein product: CASSDARGSDGYTF.

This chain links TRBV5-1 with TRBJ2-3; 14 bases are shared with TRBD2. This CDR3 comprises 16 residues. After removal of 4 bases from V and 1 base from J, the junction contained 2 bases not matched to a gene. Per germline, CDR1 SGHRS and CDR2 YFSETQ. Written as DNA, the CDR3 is TGCGCCAGCAGCACGGGACTAGCGGGGGGCACAGATACGCAGTATTTT. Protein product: CASSTGLAGGTDTQYF.

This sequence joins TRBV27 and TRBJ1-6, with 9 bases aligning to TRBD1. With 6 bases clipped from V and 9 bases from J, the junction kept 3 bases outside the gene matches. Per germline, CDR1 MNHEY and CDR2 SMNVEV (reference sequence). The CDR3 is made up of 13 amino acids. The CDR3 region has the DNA TGTGCCAGCAGGGGGACAGGGACTTCACCCCTCCACTTT. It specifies CASRGTGTSPLHF.